The 2 T cell receptor beta chains below all came from one sample that was sequenced in a study of T-cell reconstitution after alpha-beta-depleted transplantation in children. Unique molecular identifiers were built into the TCRbeta library. Each CDR3 protein gets one entry after TCRdb re-called the PCR reads with MiXCR. The sample lists about 97,000 distinct CDR3 sequences; 4.5% to 7.5% were seen once. Sequenced here: PBMCs, mostly from graft donor cells, sampled 60 days after TCRalphabeta/CD19-depleted stem cell transplant. The receptors here all came from a female patient aged 2-10 years who had a stem cell transplant for Fanconi anemia, so the T cells may come from the graft donor.

This clonotype has more than one count but fewer than ten. The rearrangement links TRBV20-1 to TRBJ1-2; no clear D. The CDR3 length is 11 residues. With 6 bases removed from V and 4 bases from J, the gap between germline ends came to 9 bases. Germline values: CDR1 DFQATT, CDR2 SNEGSKA (reference sequence). CDR3 nucleotide sequence: TGCAGTGCGAGGCTCGTCTATGGCTACACCTTC. It is translated as CSARLVYGYTF.

This clonotype was detected ten times or more. The chain carries TRBV30 and TRBJ2-2; 9 bases fit TRBD2. Germline V CDR1 and CDR2: GTSNPN, SVGIG (reference sequence). The CDR3 consists of 16 residues. V shed 4 bases, J shed 5 bases, and the junction held 11 bases outside the gene matches. DNA for the CDR3: TGTGCCTGGACCCTCGAAGCGGGGGGAAGGACCGGGGAGCTGTTTTTT. Amino acid sequence: CAWTLEAGGRTGELFF.